The 7 T cell receptor beta chains below all came from one sample that was sequenced in a study of T cell repertoires in cytomegalovirus infection. TCRdb fed the reads into MiXCR, producing one record per CDR3 protein. Of under 350,000 distinct CDR3 sequences in the sample, 22% were seen once. Their cognate antigens are unknown. Sample: cultured PBMCs, taken from culture after CMV antigen stimulation. These receptors all stem from a human donor in good health (CMV status not recorded). Some clones in this sample may be carry-over from other donors' samples.

The rearrangement joins TRBV14 to TRBJ2-5; a weak D match, TRBD2 (5 bases). Between the trimmed V and J ends, which lost 0 bases and 1 base, there was a span of 9 bases. Germline loops: CDR1 SGHDN, CDR2 FVKESK. This CDR3 region has 15 residues. The CDR3 sequence: CASSQDQGLQETQYF. The CDR3 nucleotides are TGTGCCAGCAGCCAAGATCAAGGACTCCAAGAGACCCAGTACTTC.

The chain employs TRBV7-6 and TRBJ2-7; D possibly uses TRBD1 or TRBD2 (5 bases each). The V gene's germline CDR1 is SGHVS and CDR2 FNYEAQ. Trimming stripped 4 bases from V and 6 bases from J, with 16 bases between. The CDR3 has 14 residues. CDR3 sequence: CASSSTGPTGEQYF. The CDR3 region has the DNA TGTGCCAGCAGCTCTACGGGGCCCACGGGCGAGCAGTACTTC.

CDR3: CASRAGTSGAGQSSYNEQFF. The CDR3 bases are TGTGCCAGCAGGGCCGGGACTAGCGGGGCCGGACAGAGCTCCTACAATGAGCAGTTCTTC. The chain couples TRBV2 to TRBJ2-1, with 13 bases aligning to TRBD2. The V and J ends lost 6 bases and 0 bases, in that order; junction bases with no gene match: 14. Per the germline V gene, CDR1 is SNHLY and CDR2 is FYNNEI. This CDR3 contains 20 residues.

This clonotype showed up just a few times. V gene TRBV19 combines with J gene TRBJ1-3; 7 bases match TRBD1. The V gene's germline CDR1 is LNHDA and CDR2 SQIVND (reference sequence). This CDR3 has 14 amino acids. After removal of 7 bases from V and 2 bases from J, the junction contained 5 bases not matched to a gene. CDR3 sequence: CASTPDRTGNTIYF. The CDR3 coding sequence is TGTGCCAGTACTCCGGACAGGACTGGAAACACCATATATTTT.

The sample holds a few counts of this clonotype. This chain connects TRBV7-9 to TRBJ2-2, with TRBD2 as a possible D gene (6 bases). Trimming shortened V by 1 base and J by 4 bases, and 13 bases separated the two germline ends. The germline V gene encodes CDR1 SEHNR and CDR2 FQNEAQ (reference sequence). The CDR3 consists of 16 residues. CDR3 protein: CASSLVVGGTTGELFF. The CDR3 DNA reads TGTGCCAGCAGCTTAGTCGTTGGCGGGACCACCGGGGAGCTGTTTTTT.

The table lists this clonotype with many counts. The chain uses TRBV6-2 or TRBV6-3 and TRBJ2-7, with TRBD2 matching 12 bases. Per germline, CDR1 MNHEY and CDR2 SVGEGT. The CDR3 is made up of 14 amino acids. Unmatched junction bases numbered 2, after V lost 4 bases and J lost 4 bases. The CDR3 nucleotides read TGTGCCAGCAGTTCGGGACTAGCGGGTTACGAGCAGTACTTC. This codes for CASSSGLAGYEQYF.

This clonotype has ten or more counts. The chain combines TRBV12-3 or TRBV12-4 with TRBJ2-3; the match to TRBD1 covers 10 bases. The CDR3 has 17 residues. J gave up 2 bases and V 8 bases, and 13 bases lay outside the gene matches. The CDR3 bases are TGTGCCAGCCTCCCGGGACAGGGGTTTCCCCCCACAGATACGCAGTATTTT. Its translation: CASLPGQGFPPTDTQYF.